This T cell receptor (beta chain) was captured in a study of shared clonotypes between healthy human individuals. Study details: Donor ages ranged 18 to 49 years: a couple of women, a few men. Study-level results: Some clonotypes were shared by all four sorted-subset donors, while others were not shared. The non-shared ones had lower generation probabilities than the shared ones. On the whole, naive subsets had larger estimated richness than memory subsets had.

Every immunoSEQ plate was one replicate of a subset's evenly spread DNA. Clones were read by immunoSEQ multiplex PCR, and TCRdb kept only the in-frame ones, dropping some. This table holds approximately 2.3 million clones, approximately 95% found once. Germline lookup yields CDR1 KGHSH and CDR2 LQKENI. V lost 2 bases, J lost 6 bases, and 22 bases lay in between. This CDR3 region has 17 residues. Regarding this clone: Its antigen is currently unknown.

This chain links TRBV18 with TRBJ1-1, with a possible D match to TRBD1 (5 bases). The source material was naive CD4+ T cells from PBMCs. Subset noted: CD45RA+ positively selected. The sequence came from a man between 18 and 29 years old in good health. Some clones in this sample may be carry-over from other donors' samples. The CDR3, as DNA: TGTGCCAGCTCACCAACCGCGGGGGGAGCCTCGAGTGCTGAAGCTTTCTTT. It yields the protein CASSPTAGGASSAEAFF.